These 17 T cell receptor beta chains came from one sample sequenced in a study of CD8+ T cells in alopecia areata. Following RNA extraction, reverse transcription yielded cDNA that acted as the sequencing template. TCRdb keeps only in-frame clones here, not all; method: immunoSEQ multiplex PCR. The sample has roughly 150,000 clones, about 60% seen once. This sample comprised CD4+ T cells sorted from blood, obtained at week 0. The receptors here all came from a human donor with alopecia areata.

The rearrangement uses TRBV18 and TRBJ2-5; 8 bases line up with TRBD1. Germline CDR1 is KGHSH and CDR2 is LQKENI. The V gene end was trimmed by 3 bases and the J gene end by 4 bases; junction bases not matched to a gene: 7. CDR3 length equals 15 residues. The CDR3 bases are TGTGCCAGCTCACCCGGACAGGGCACTCGAGAGACCCAGTACTTC. It specifies CASSPGQGTRETQYF.

J is TRBJ2-5 and V is TRBV30; possibly TRBD1 for D (5 bases). Germline assignment: CDR1 GTSNPN and CDR2 SVGIG (reference sequence). The V gene lost 3 bases and the J gene lost 4 bases, with 15 bases spanning the gap. The CDR3 totals 14 residues. This chain's CDR3 is CAWSPGGAIETQYF. Written as DNA, the CDR3 is TGTGCCTGGAGCCCTGGTGGGGCTATAGAGACCCAGTACTTC.

CDR3 coding DNA: TGCAGCGTTGGAGGTGGGCAGCCGAGAGACGAGCAGTACTTC. This codes for CSVGGGQPRDEQYF. The chain links TRBV29-1 to TRBJ2-7; no clear D. The CDR3 totals 14 residues. Looked up from germline, CDR1 is SQVTM and CDR2 is ANQGSEA. V was cut by 4 bases and J by 5 bases, with 18 bases left in between.

The sample holds one count of this clone. The chain is built from TRBV5-6 and TRBJ1-1; D is possibly TRBD1 (5 bases). Germline values: CDR1 SGHDT, CDR2 YYEEEE. The CDR3 loop spans 16 amino acids. Trimming cost V 4 bases and J 4 bases, with 20 bases left between them. CDR3 DNA sequence: TGTGCCAGCAGCCCGGGAGCTCTGGGGCGGACCACTGAAGCTTTCTTT. Translating it yields CASSPGALGRTTEAFF.

This chain connects TRBV30 to TRBJ1-1; a weak D match, TRBD1 (5 bases). The CDR3 is 15 amino acids. Germline CDR1 GTSNPN, CDR2 SVGIG (reference sequence). V lost 0 bases and J lost 1, with 12 bases in between. CDR3 bases: TGTGCCTGGAGTGTCGGGGGGACGGCGAACACTGAAGCTTTCTTT. It specifies CAWSVGGTANTEAFF.

The chain is built from TRBV30 and TRBJ2-3, with D perhaps matching TRBD2 (6 bases). Between the trimmed V and J ends, which lost 4 bases and 6 bases, there was a span of 8 bases. The CDR3 extends over 11 amino acids. Germline V gene sequence: CDR1 GTSNPN, CDR2 SVGIG (reference sequence). The CDR3 DNA reads TGTGCCTGGAAGCTAGCGGATACGCAGTATTTT. This encodes CAWKLADTQYF.

V usage is TRBV5-1 and J usage is TRBJ2-5; 9 bases match TRBD1. Germline trimming cut 4 bases from V and 2 bases from J; bases unmatched to any gene: 6. The germline V gene has CDR1 SGHRS and CDR2 YFSETQ. This CDR3 has 15 residues. The CDR3 reads CASSARTGAQETQYF. CDR3 in DNA: TGCGCCAGCAGCGCACGGACAGGGGCGCAAGAGACCCAGTACTTC.

The chain has TRBV29-1 and TRBJ1-1; perhaps TRBD1 as D (6 bases). Germline lookup yields CDR1 SQVTM and CDR2 ANQGSEA. The CDR3 loop spans 13 amino acids. Between the trimmed V and J ends, which lost 7 bases and 4 bases, there was a span of 16 bases. CDR3 in amino acids: CSAEDSYGTEAFF. CDR3 in DNA: TGCAGCGCTGAGGACAGTTATGGCACTGAAGCTTTCTTT. Complete variable domain (other parts from reference TRBV29-1 and TRBJ1-1): SAVISQKPSRDICQRGTSLTIQCQVDSQVTMMFWYRQQPGQSLTLIATANQGSEATYESGFVIDKFPISRPNLTFSTLTVSNMSPEDSSIYLCSAEDSYGTEAFFGQGTRLTVV.

The chain uses TRBV9 and TRBJ2-1; TRBD2 aligns across 10 bases. V lost 2 bases and J lost 2; bases outside the gene matches: 1. The CDR3 sequence is 15 residues long. Germline CDR1 is SGDLS and CDR2 is YYNGEE. The CDR3 protein is CASSVSGGPYNEQFF. The CDR3 DNA reads as TGTGCCAGCAGCGTTAGCGGGGGGCCCTACAATGAGCAGTTCTTC.

The rearrangement uses TRBV28 and TRBJ2-5; tentatively, D is TRBD2 (6 bases). V was pared by 6 bases and J by 3 bases, with 14 bases between. The V gene's germline CDR1 is MDHEN and CDR2 SYDVKM. CDR3 size: 14 residues. The CDR3 reads CASRPGGNKETQYF. CDR3 nucleotide sequence: TGTGCCAGCAGACCTGGGGGGAACAAAGAGACCCAGTACTTC.

This rearrangement joins TRBV2 to TRBJ1-1; 7 nucleotides agree with TRBD1. Trimming at V came to 10 bases and at J to 2 bases, leaving 7 bases not matched to a gene. Germline V gene data show CDR1 as SNHLY and CDR2 as FYNNEI. The CDR3 consists of 13 residues. The CDR3 region is CANQGDFNTEAFF. In DNA, the CDR3 is TGTGCCAACCAGGGGGACTTTAACACTGAAGCTTTCTTT. Full variable domain (outside the CDR3, taken from reference TRBV2 and TRBJ1-1): EPEVTQTPSHQVTQMGQEVILRCVPISNHLYFYWYRQILGQKVEFLVSFYNNEISEKSEIFDDQFSVERPDGSNFTLKIRSTKLEDSAMYFCANQGDFNTEAFFGQGTRLTVV.

This chain links TRBV7-2 with TRBJ2-7; D is unclear. The V gene's germline CDR1 is SGHTA and CDR2 FQGNSA. Trimming cost V 5 bases and J 2 bases, with 7 bases left between them. CDR3 length: 12 amino acids. This chain's CDR3 is CASSPMPYEQYF. The CDR3 nucleotides read TGTGCCAGCAGCCCTATGCCCTACGAGCAGTACTTC.

This clone came up a few times. The rearrangement uses TRBV29-1 and TRBJ1-2, with D uncertain. V lost 4 bases, J lost 7 bases, and 10 bases lay in between. This CDR3 contains 11 residues. Germline assignment: CDR1 SQVTM and CDR2 ANQGSEA. The CDR3 is CSVVGSGGYTF. Here the CDR3 DNA reads TGCAGCGTTGTAGGGAGTGGTGGCTACACCTTC.

V gene TRBV10-3 combines with J gene TRBJ2-5, with 9 bases that match TRBD1. This CDR3 has 16 amino acids. The germline CDR1 and CDR2 sequences are ENHRY and SYGVKD. Losses at the gene ends were 5 bases for V and 2 bases for J; bases not matched to a gene: 9. CDR3 in amino acids: CAISNPLGQGQETQYF. The DNA of the CDR3 is TGTGCCATCAGTAATCCCCTCGGACAGGGGCAAGAGACCCAGTACTTC.

The genes are TRBV27 and TRBJ2-1; TRBD2 matches 11 bases. J was trimmed by 6 bases and V by 9 bases; bases with no gene match: 10. The germline CDR1 and CDR2 sequences are MNHEY and SMNVEV (reference sequence). The CDR3 contains 15 residues. The CDR3 bases are TGTGCCAGTCGAATAGCGGGGGGGACCGGCAATGAGCAGTTCTTC. Protein: CASRIAGGTGNEQFF.

The chain carries TRBV20-1 and TRBJ2-1; D is ambiguous. CDR1 is DFQATT and CDR2 is SNEGSKA in the germline V gene (reference sequence). Trimming took 6 bases from V and 8 from J, leaving 11 bases between them. CDR3 length: 11 amino acids. In nucleotides, the CDR3 is TGCAGTGCCTTCGTCGGCGATGAGCAGTTCTTC. Translated: CSAFVGDEQFF.

The genes are TRBV5-8 and TRBJ2-3, with 11 bases aligning to TRBD2. Trimming at V came to 2 bases and at J to 0 bases, leaving 2 bases not matched to a gene. Per the germline V gene, CDR1 is SGHTS and CDR2 is YDEGEE. This CDR3 is built from 16 residues. The CDR3 reads CASSLRLAGSTDTQYF. The CDR3 DNA sequence: TGTGCCAGCAGCTTAAGACTAGCGGGGAGCACAGATACGCAGTATTTT.